These 18 T cell receptor beta chains were all obtained from the same sample, sequenced in a study of OX40 agonist ivuxolimab in advanced cancers. Assay used: immunoSEQ multiplex PCR; TCRdb lists only in-frame clones, some missing. The sample has around 74,000 clones; 92% are singletons. This specimen was CD4+ or CD8+ T cells sorted from blood, taken in a trial of the OX40 agonist ivuxolimab. These receptors were collected from an adult with an advanced solid tumor such as melanoma, head and neck, liver or kidney cancer.

This clone was recorded only once. The rearrangement uses TRBV10-3 and TRBJ1-3; the match to TRBD1 covers 7 bases. Looked up from germline, CDR1 is ENHRY and CDR2 is SYGVKD. The CDR3 extends over 18 amino acids. Germline trimming cut 3 bases from V and 0 bases from J; bases unmatched to any gene: 11. CDR3: CAISDPIGQASSGNTIYF. The CDR3 DNA is TGTGCCATCAGTGACCCTATAGGACAGGCCTCCTCTGGAAACACCATATATTTT.

This CDR3 is CASSGTSLETQYF. CDR3 nucleotide sequence: TGTGCCAGCAGTGGTACTAGTCTGGAGACCCAGTACTTC. The chain carries TRBV28 and TRBJ2-5; D possibly corresponds to TRBD2 (5 bases). Deletions cut 5 bases from V and 5 bases from J, with 12 bases between. Germline lookup yields CDR1 MDHEN and CDR2 SYDVKM. The CDR3 consists of 13 residues. The variable domain in full, with the rest retrieved from reference TRBV28 and TRBJ2-5, is DVKVTQSSRYLVKRTGEKVFLECVQDMDHENMFWYRQDPGLGLRLIYFSYDVKMKEKGDIPEGYSVSREKKERFSLILESASTNQTSMYLCASSGTSLETQYFGPGTRLLVL.

The chain joins TRBV28 to TRBJ2-7; D is ambiguous. The CDR3 contains 12 residues. The germline V gene has CDR1 MDHEN and CDR2 SYDVKM. Trimming took off 2 bases at V and 3 bases at J, with 5 bases between the two ends. CDR3 sequence (DNA): TGTGCCAGCAGTTTACGGTTCTACGAGCAGTACTTC. Protein sequence: CASSLRFYEQYF.

The chain carries TRBV27 and TRBJ1-4, with 7 positions matching TRBD1. There are 17 residues in the CDR3. V lost 6 bases, J lost 4 bases, and 14 bases stayed unmatched. CDR1 and CDR2 (germline): MNHEY, SMNVEV (reference sequence). CDR3 sequence: CASSPLYETGNNEKLFF. CDR3 coding DNA: TGTGCCAGCAGCCCCCTGTACGAGACAGGGAATAATGAAAAACTGTTTTTT.

The V call is TRBV19, the J call TRBJ2-1, with a tentative D call TRBD1 (5 bases). The CDR3 has 15 residues. V dropped 7 bases and J dropped 8 bases, with 21 bases sitting between them. Germline values: CDR1 LNHDA, CDR2 SQIVND (reference sequence). DNA for the CDR3: TGTGCCAGTACCGGCCGGGCTATTAGGGGCTATGAGCAGTTCTTC. This translates into CASTGRAIRGYEQFF.

The V and J genes are TRBV27 and TRBJ2-7; no clear D. This CDR3 has 14 amino acids. Trimming left V 0 bases short and J 4 bases short, with 10 bases between. The germline V gene encodes CDR1 MNHEY and CDR2 SMNVEV (reference sequence). The CDR3 nucleotides are TGTGCCAGCAGTTTATCTGGCAGAGATTACGAGCAGTACTTC. This gives the protein CASSLSGRDYEQYF.

This clone was recorded only once. The V gene is TRBV11-3, the J gene TRBJ2-5, with 10 positions matching TRBD2. Trimming removed 5 bases from V and 4 bases from J; junction bases left unmatched: 10. Per the germline V gene, CDR1 is SGHNT and CDR2 is YENEEA. CDR3 length: 16 residues. CDR3 nucleotides: TGTGCCAGCAGCCGCGGGACTAGCGATGGGCCAGAGACCCAGTACTTC. It encodes CASSRGTSDGPETQYF. The variable domain in full, completed from reference TRBV11-3 and TRBJ2-5, reads EAGVVQSPRYKIIEKKQPVAFWCNPISGHNTLYWYLQNLGQGPELLIRYENEEAVDDSQLPKDRFSAERLKGVDSTLKIQPAELGDSAVYLCASSRGTSDGPETQYFGPGTRLLVL.

This sequence joins TRBV7-3 and TRBJ2-7; D might be TRBD2 (5 bases). The CDR3 spans 14 residues. Deletions cut 0 bases from V and 0 bases from J, with 6 bases between. Germline values: CDR1 SGHTA, CDR2 FQGTGA. This CDR3 reads CASSLTRDSYEQYF. The CDR3 nucleotides read TGTGCCAGCAGCTTAACGAGGGACTCCTACGAGCAGTACTTC.

The J gene is TRBJ1-2, the V gene TRBV11-2, with TRBD1 matching 9 bases. CDR3 length: 15 amino acids. The germline V gene has CDR1 SGHAT and CDR2 FQNNGV. Losses at the gene ends were 0 bases for V and 4 bases for J; bases not matched to a gene: 3. CDR3 sequence: CASSLEGQGSYGYTF. The CDR3 nucleotides read TGTGCCAGCAGCTTAGAAGGACAGGGGAGCTATGGCTACACCTTC.

This rearrangement joins TRBV30 to TRBJ2-1, with D unresolved. V dropped 3 bases and J dropped 5 bases, with 5 bases sitting between them. This CDR3 region has 11 residues. Germline CDR1 reads GTSNPN; CDR2 reads SVGIG (reference sequence). The CDR3 DNA reads TGTGCCTGGAGAACGAACAATGAGCAGTTCTTC. Translation: CAWRTNNEQFF.

The chain combines TRBV5-8 with TRBJ2-5, with 9 positions matching TRBD2. Trimming cost V 3 bases and J 9 bases; bases outside gene matches: 15. The CDR3 has 16 amino acids. In germline, CDR1 is SGHTS, CDR2 YDEGEE. CDR3 loop: CASSSRLAAPGMAQYF. The CDR3 region has the DNA TGTGCCAGCAGCTCAAGACTAGCGGCACCCGGTATGGCCCAGTACTTC.

This chain connects TRBV6-1 to TRBJ1-3; 7 positions match TRBD1. The CDR3 runs to 16 residues. Trimming at V came to 1 base and at J to 11 bases, leaving 14 bases not matched to a gene. Per germline, CDR1 MNHNS and CDR2 SASEGT. CDR3 nucleotides: TGTGCCAGCAGTGAAGGCATCCGACAGGGATTACGTTCCATATATTTT. Translating gives CASSEGIRQGLRSIYF.

The J gene is TRBJ2-6, the V gene TRBV2, with D perhaps matching TRBD1 (6 bases). The CDR3 has 16 amino acids. V shed 10 bases and J shed 9 bases, with 25 bases lying between them. The germline gives CDR1 SNHLY, CDR2 FYNNEI. CDR3 protein: CANSSPGQEDVNVLTF. DNA for the CDR3: TGTGCCAACAGCTCCCCGGGACAAGAGGATGTCAACGTCCTGACTTTC.

V gene TRBV5-6 combines with J gene TRBJ1-5; unclear D gene. This CDR3 contains 12 residues. Trimming cost V 4 bases and J 8 bases, with 10 bases left between them. Germline V CDR1 and CDR2: SGHDT, YYEEEE. In DNA form, the CDR3 reads TGTGCCAGCAGCGTCAATCGGGAGCCCCAGCATTTT. Translation gives CASSVNREPQHF.

This chain joins TRBV11-3 and TRBJ2-7; 8 bases fit TRBD2. After removal of 0 bases from V and 2 bases from J, the junction contained 9 bases not matched to a gene. This CDR3 is 17 amino acids long. The germline CDR1 and CDR2 sequences are SGHNT and YENEEA. The CDR3 spells CASSLDSGREVAYEQYF. DNA of the CDR3: TGTGCCAGCAGCTTAGATTCGGGGCGGGAGGTGGCCTACGAGCAGTACTTC. The entire variable domain, with the rest obtained from reference TRBV11-3 and TRBJ2-7, is as follows: EAGVVQSPRYKIIEKKQPVAFWCNPISGHNTLYWYLQNLGQGPELLIRYENEEAVDDSQLPKDRFSAERLKGVDSTLKIQPAELGDSAVYLCASSLDSGREVAYEQYFGPGTRLTVT.

The chain joins TRBV30 to TRBJ1-2, with D maybe TRBD1 (6 bases). Trimming cost V 5 bases and J 1 base, with 17 bases left between them. Per germline, CDR1 GTSNPN and CDR2 SVGIG (reference sequence). The length of the CDR3 is 15 residues. The CDR3 DNA reads as TGTGCCTGGGGATCACAGGGTGATGGTAACTATGGCTACACCTTC. Amino acids: CAWGSQGDGNYGYTF.

Turning to this clone: The junction does not match germline at one end; this may be a read error. The V and J genes are TRBV5-1 and TRBJ2-5, with D perhaps being TRBD1 or TRBD2 (5 bases each). CDR1 and CDR2 (germline): SGHRS, YFSETQ. The CDR3 loop spans 17 amino acids. Here the CDR3 reads CAGSTGAPDLTQETQYF. CDR3 nucleotides: TGCGCCGGCAGCACCGGGGCACCCGACCTGACGCAAGAGACCCAGTACTTC. Full variable domain (rest looked up from reference TRBV5-1 and TRBJ2-5): KAGVTQTPRYLIKTRGQQVTLSCSPISGHRSVSWYQQTPGQGLQFLFEYFSETQRNKGNFPGRFSGRQFSNSRSEMNVSTLELGDSALYLCAGSTGAPDLTQETQYFGPGTRLLVL.

The chain recombines TRBV29-1 with TRBJ1-1, with 7 nucleotides matching TRBD1. This CDR3 region has 14 residues. Germline CDR1 SQVTM, CDR2 ANQGSEA. J gave up 0 bases and V 6 bases, and 7 bases lay outside the gene matches. CDR3 nucleotides: TGCAGCGTGGTCAGGGGGGGGGTGAACACTGAAGCTTTCTTT. Amino acid sequence: CSVVRGGVNTEAFF.